Presented here are 10 T cell receptor beta chains from one specimen sequenced in a study of identifying expanded T cells in peripheral blood. Profiling relied on immunoSEQ multiplex PCR, and the TCRdb table lists in-frame clones only, not all of them. The sample holds over 80,000 clones, around 86% seen once. Sequencing was done on a sample of blood. These receptors originate from a person aged 18-70 years in good health.

The rearrangement uses TRBV7-2 and TRBJ1-1; D ambiguous. This CDR3 region has 14 residues. The germline CDR1 and CDR2 sequences are SGHTA and FQGNSA. Trimming took 11 bases from V and 3 from J, leaving 19 bases between them. The DNA for the CDR3 is TGTGCCGGCGCCTTCGCGGCCACCCACACTGAAGCTTTCTTT. Translating it yields CAGAFAATHTEAFF.

The V call is TRBV6-1, the J call TRBJ1-5, with D perhaps TRBD1 (5 bases). CDR3 length: 15 amino acids. V dropped 3 bases and J dropped 0 bases, with 9 bases sitting between them. Germline V gene data show CDR1 as MNHNS and CDR2 as SASEGT. The CDR3, as DNA: TGTGCCAGCAGTGAGCCAGGGCATAGCAATCAGCCCCAGCATTTT. Protein sequence: CASSEPGHSNQPQHF.

The rearrangement joins TRBV5-1 to TRBJ2-1, with D tentatively TRBD2 (5 bases). Trimming removed 4 bases at V and 4 bases at J, with 12 bases between. CDR3 size: 14 residues. From germline, CDR1 is SGHRS and CDR2 YFSETQ. The CDR3 protein is CASSPRGLYNEQFF. The CDR3 DNA reads as TGCGCCAGCAGCCCTCGGGGTCTGTACAATGAGCAGTTCTTC. Using reference TRBV5-1 and TRBJ2-1 for the parts outside the CDR3, the full variable domain is KAGVTQTPRYLIKTRGQQVTLSCSPISGHRSVSWYQQTPGQGLQFLFEYFSETQRNKGNFPGRFSGRQFSNSRSEMNVSTLELGDSALYLCASSPRGLYNEQFFGPGTRLTVL.

The chain has TRBV5-1 and TRBJ2-3; perhaps TRBD2 as D (6 bases). CDR1 and CDR2 (germline): SGHRS, YFSETQ. Between the trimmed V and J ends, which lost 2 bases and 3 bases, there was a span of 10 bases. This CDR3 has 14 amino acids. The CDR3 spells CASSLQLATDTQYF. DNA for the CDR3: TGCGCCAGCAGCTTACAACTAGCAACAGATACGCAGTATTTT.

The chain carries TRBV27 and TRBJ1-1; D perhaps matches TRBD1 (6 bases). Trimming took 6 bases from V and 5 from J, leaving 19 bases between them. The CDR3 totals 15 residues. CDR1 is MNHEY, CDR2 SMNVEV, per germline (reference sequence). This CDR3 is CASRPWGAEGTEAFF. CDR3 DNA: TGTGCCAGCAGACCCTGGGGGGCGGAGGGAACTGAAGCTTTCTTT.

The V and J genes are TRBV5-1 and TRBJ1-1, with a possible D match to TRBD1 (6 bases). Trimming cost V 6 bases and J 4 bases, with 13 bases left between them. This CDR3 spans 13 amino acids. From germline, CDR1 is SGHRS and CDR2 YFSETQ. CDR3 in DNA: TGCGCCAGCAAACTTCGGGGGGCCACTGAAGCTTTCTTT. Translation gives CASKLRGATEAFF.

The chain carries TRBV9 and TRBJ1-3, with D tentatively TRBD1 (6 bases). The length of the CDR3 is 16 residues. Germline V gives CDR1 SGDLS, CDR2 YYNGEE. Trimming stripped 4 bases from V and 0 bases from J, with 14 bases between. CDR3 residues: CASSPGQFVSGNTIYF. In DNA, the CDR3 is TGTGCCAGCAGCCCCGGACAGTTCGTCTCTGGAAACACCATATATTTT.

CDR3 sequence: CASTIQGYAEAFF. CDR3 sequence (DNA): TGTGCCAGCACCATCCAGGGGTATGCTGAAGCTTTCTTT. The chain is built from TRBV11-2 and TRBJ1-1; D may be TRBD1 (6 bases). CDR1 and CDR2 from the germline V gene are SGHAT and FQNNGV. This CDR3 region has 13 residues. The ends were cut back, 7 bases at V and 6 bases at J, with 15 bases in the middle.

This clone appeared a single time. The V gene is TRBV7-6, the J gene TRBJ1-6, with 8 positions matching TRBD1. Per the germline V gene, CDR1 is SGHVS and CDR2 is FNYEAQ. V lost 5 bases to trimming and J lost 8 bases; unmatched junction nucleotides: 14. The CDR3 is 17 amino acids. The CDR3 loop is CASSPWGTGATYSPLHF. In DNA form, the CDR3 reads TGTGCCAGCAGCCCCTGGGGGACAGGAGCTACTTATTCACCCCTCCACTTT. Filled out from reference TRBV7-6 and TRBJ1-6, the complete variable domain reads GAGVSQSPRYKVTKRGQDVALRCDPISGHVSLYWYRQALGQGPEFLTYFNYEAQQDKSGLPNDRFSAERPEGSISTLTIQRTEQRDSAMYRCASSPWGTGATYSPLHFGNGTRLTVT.

The CDR3 coding sequence is TGTGCCAGCAGCTATGACAGGGGAAACACTGAAGCTTTCTTT. This encodes CASSYDRGNTEAFF. The rearrangement uses TRBV5-4 and TRBJ1-1; 8 positions agree with TRBD1. V was clipped by 3 bases and J by 2 bases; unmatched bases: 3. In germline, CDR1 is SGHNT, CDR2 YYREEE (reference sequence). The CDR3 spans 14 residues.